Following are 7 T cell receptor beta chains from one sample sequenced in a study of shared clonotypes between healthy human individuals. TCRdb keeps only in-frame clones here, not all; method: immunoSEQ multiplex PCR. In the table there are about 2 million clones, about 94% of which are singletons. Naivety among CD8 cells was defined by CD45RO negativity and positive CCR7 selection, thereby excluding terminally differentiated effector memory CD45RA+ cells. Sequenced: naive CD8+ T cells sorted from blood. The receptors shown here come from a man aged 18 to 30 in good health.

The rearrangement uses TRBV6-1 and TRBJ2-1, with D uncertain. Trimming removed 4 bases from V and 4 bases from J, with 17 bases in between. From germline, CDR1 is MNHNS and CDR2 SASEGT. The CDR3 runs 16 residues. CDR3: CASSAEWAPGYNEQFF. The DNA for the CDR3 is TGTGCCAGCAGTGCCGAGTGGGCTCCTGGTTACAATGAGCAGTTCTTC.

The gene calls are TRBV13 and TRBJ2-5; TRBD2 matches at 12 bases. This CDR3 region has 17 residues. V was pared by 3 bases and J by 3 bases, with 8 bases of the junction left unmatched. The germline CDR1 and CDR2 sequences are PRHDT and FYEKMQ (reference sequence). The CDR3 here is CASSLALAGGPEETQYF. The CDR3 nucleotides read TGTGCCAGCAGCTTGGCTCTAGCGGGAGGGCCGGAAGAGACCCAGTACTTC.

The chain links TRBV6-5 to TRBJ2-1; D not certain. The germline gives CDR1 MNHEY, CDR2 SVGAGI. Between the trimmed V and J ends, which lost 2 bases and 5 bases, there was a span of 10 bases. CDR3 length equals 14 residues. The CDR3 bases are TGTGCCAGCAGTTACCTTCCGGAGAACAATGAGCAGTTCTTC. This codes for CASSYLPENNEQFF.

This chain connects TRBV5-6 to TRBJ2-1; D not resolved. This CDR3 has 13 amino acids. Trimming cost V 0 bases and J 6 bases, with 7 bases left between them. Germline assignment: CDR1 SGHDT and CDR2 YYEEEE. CDR3 sequence (DNA): TGTGCCAGCAGCTTGGAGAGGATCAATGAGCAGTTCTTC. It codes for CASSLERINEQFF.

This sequence joins TRBV6-1 and TRBJ2-7; tentative D call: TRBD1 (7 bases). The CDR3 is made up of 18 amino acids. V was trimmed by 2 bases and J by 2 bases, leaving 22 bases between them. Germline V gives CDR1 MNHNS, CDR2 SASEGT. CDR3 residues: CASSERFSGGQGTYEQYF. In nucleotides, the CDR3 is TGTGCCAGCAGTGAAAGATTCTCAGGGGGGCAGGGGACCTACGAGCAGTACTTC.

About this clone itself: At the DNA level, this CDR3 is encoded by other sequences in the same sample as well. The chain couples TRBV20-1 to TRBJ2-3; D gene uncertain. This CDR3 has 11 amino acids. The germline gives CDR1 DFQATT, CDR2 SNEGSKA (reference sequence). V was shortened by 2 bases and J by 6 bases, with 6 bases between the two germline ends. This chain's CDR3 is CSARSVDTQYF. In DNA form, the CDR3 reads TGCAGTGCTAGAAGTGTGGATACGCAGTATTTT.

About this clone: At the DNA level, this CDR3 is encoded by other sequences in the same sample as well. This chain uses TRBV5-6 with TRBJ2-7; TRBD2 is a possible D gene (6 bases). There are 14 residues in the CDR3. Germline V gene sequence: CDR1 SGHDT, CDR2 YYEEEE. Trimming cost V 3 bases and J 4 bases, with 14 bases left between them. In DNA form, the CDR3 reads TGTGCCAGCAGCTCGGGACTGGCGGATTACGAGCAGTACTTC. The encoded protein is CASSSGLADYEQYF.